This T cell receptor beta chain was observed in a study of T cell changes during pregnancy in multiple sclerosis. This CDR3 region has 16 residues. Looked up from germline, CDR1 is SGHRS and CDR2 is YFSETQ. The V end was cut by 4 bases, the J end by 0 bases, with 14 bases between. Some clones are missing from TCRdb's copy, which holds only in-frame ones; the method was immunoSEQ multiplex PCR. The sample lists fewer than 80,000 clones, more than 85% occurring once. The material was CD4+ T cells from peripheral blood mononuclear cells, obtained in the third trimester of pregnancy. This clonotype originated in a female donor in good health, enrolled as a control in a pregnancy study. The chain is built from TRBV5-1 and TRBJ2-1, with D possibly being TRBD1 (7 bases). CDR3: CASSPRGVGSYNEQFF. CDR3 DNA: TGCGCCAGCAGCCCCAGGGGGGTTGGCTCCTACAATGAGCAGTTCTTC. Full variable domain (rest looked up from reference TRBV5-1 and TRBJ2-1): KAGVTQTPRYLIKTRGQQVTLSCSPISGHRSVSWYQQTPGQGLQFLFEYFSETQRNKGNFPGRFSGRQFSNSRSEMNVSTLELGDSALYLCASSPRGVGSYNEQFFGPGTRLTVL.